This TCR beta chain originates from a study of Graves' ophthalmopathy and Graves' hyperthyroidism. Amplifying from RNA transcripts, the study obtained TCR beta CDR3 regions. Investigators did first-round RT-PCR with HTBI primers, then second-round multiplex PCR. Via MiXCR, TCRdb re-called the multiplex PCR reads, giving one row per CDR3 protein. The table records fewer than 250,000 distinct CDR3 sequences, just under 30% of them present only once. In its sample, this clonotype was seen many times. CDR1 is MNHEY, CDR2 SVGAGI, per germline. Losses at the gene ends were 5 bases for V and 6 bases for J; bases not matched to a gene: 4. This CDR3 is built from 12 residues.

The rearrangement uses TRBV6-5 and TRBJ2-7; 7 nucleotides line up with TRBD1. The receptor was isolated from a man aged 45 to 65 with Graves' ophthalmopathy. Sequenced material: peripheral blood. The CDR3 loop reads CASSTRQGEQYF. In DNA, the CDR3 is TGTGCCAGCAGTACACGACAGGGCGAGCAGTACTTC.